Listed here are 23 T cell receptor beta chains from one sample, sequenced in a study of post-analysis software for immune sequencing data. Study-wide points: In patients, TRBV5-6, TRBV5-1 and TRBV20-1 belonged to five TRBV segments found more frequently than in controls.

Built from TCR beta cDNA, the libraries had unique molecular identifiers in them. TCRdb itself ran the PCR reads through MiXCR, one entry per CDR3 protein. Of around 180,000 distinct CDR3 sequences detected, about 32% appear once; the ten largest clones hold approximately 1.5%. For these receptors, no antigen is known. Material for sequencing was blood. Receptors were obtained from a girl aged 10 to 17 with multiple sclerosis.

The chain has TRBV12-3 or TRBV12-4 and TRBJ1-1, with 9 nucleotides matching TRBD1. The V gene end was trimmed by 6 bases and the J gene end by 0 bases; junction bases not matched to a gene: 5. CDR3 length: 15 amino acids. This CDR3 is CASRLTGGLNTEAFF. The CDR3 DNA follows: TGTGCCAGCAGACTGACAGGGGGATTGAACACTGAAGCTTTCTTT.

The gene calls are TRBV3-1 and TRBJ2-1; the match to TRBD2 covers 11 bases. Germline V gene lookup returns CDR1 LGHDT and CDR2 YNNKEL (reference sequence). V shed 3 bases, J shed 7 bases, and the junction held 14 bases outside the gene matches. The CDR3 has 18 residues. CDR3 sequence: CASSHDRTSGSPRNEQFF. CDR3 bases: TGTGCCAGCAGCCATGATCGGACTAGCGGGTCCCCGAGGAATGAGCAGTTCTTC.

The chain couples TRBV6-6 to TRBJ1-5; D unresolved. In germline, CDR1 is MNHNY, CDR2 SVGAGI (reference sequence). CDR3 length: 14 amino acids. Between the trimmed V and J ends, which lost 6 bases and 0 bases, there was a span of 9 bases. The CDR3 DNA sequence: TGTGCCAGCAGCGCTAGTTATAGCAATCAGCCCCAGCATTTT. It specifies CASSASYSNQPQHF.

This clonotype was counted a few times. This chain uses TRBV6-4 with TRBJ2-6; D unresolved. The CDR3 has 16 residues. CDR1 MRHNA and CDR2 SNTAGT come from the germline V gene. Trimming cost V 7 bases and J 0 bases, with 13 bases left between them. CDR3 sequence (DNA): TGTGCCAGCACCCCGACACCGAGCTCTGGGGCCAACGTCCTGACTTTC. Translated, it gives CASTPTPSSGANVLTF.

This clonotype was observed a single time. This rearrangement joins TRBV29-1 to TRBJ2-5; D is unresolved. Per germline, CDR1 SQVTM and CDR2 ANQGSEA. V lost 6 bases and J 2 bases, leaving 10 bases between the germline ends. The CDR3 runs 12 residues. As DNA, the CDR3 is TGCAGCGTGAGACTCCTTCAAGAGACCCAGTACTTC. Its translation: CSVRLLQETQYF.

The chain is built from TRBV15 and TRBJ1-2; D possibly corresponds to TRBD1 (5 bases). CDR3 size: 15 residues. V was trimmed by 5 bases and J by 0 bases, leaving 13 bases between them. Germline V gives CDR1 LNHNV, CDR2 YYDKDF (reference sequence). The CDR3 DNA reads TGTGCCACCAGCGGCAGGGATGGGGCTAACTATGGCTACACCTTC. Translating gives CATSGRDGANYGYTF.

The J gene is TRBJ1-1, the V gene TRBV12-3 or TRBV12-4; 7 nucleotides align to TRBD1. With 6 bases clipped from V and 1 base from J, the junction kept 8 bases outside the gene matches. This CDR3 comprises 15 residues. CDR3 residues: CASRKGQIQNTEAFF. CDR3 nucleotides: TGTGCCAGCAGAAAGGGACAGATACAGAACACTGAAGCTTTCTTT.

This clonotype was observed many times. This chain joins TRBV7-8 and TRBJ2-1; D may match TRBD1 or TRBD2 (5 bases each). There are 16 residues in the CDR3. V was shortened by 1 base and J by 8 bases, with 18 bases between the two germline ends. The germline V gene has CDR1 SGHVS and CDR2 FQNEAQ. CDR3 sequence (DNA): TGTGCCAGCAGCTTAGGTCTTGGGGGAGATCGCGATGAGCAGTTCTTC. This encodes CASSLGLGGDRDEQFF.

This clonotype was detected a few times. The junction does not match germline at one end; this may be a read error. This chain connects TRBV10-1 to TRBJ2-5; D is possibly TRBD2 (6 bases). Germline V gene data show CDR1 as WNHNN and CDR2 as SYGVQD (reference sequence). The CDR3 spans 14 residues. CDR3 bases: TGCGCCAGCAGGGAGTCCAGGGCGGGGGAGACCCAGTACTTC. Translated: CASRESRAGETQYF.

The J gene is TRBJ2-5, the V gene TRBV20-1; D is unresolved. Deletions cut 6 bases from V and 4 bases from J, with 9 bases between. Looked up from germline, CDR1 is DFQATT and CDR2 is SNEGSKA (reference sequence). This CDR3 has 11 amino acids. The CDR3 DNA reads as TGCAGTGCACTGGCCGGAGAGACCCAGTACTTC. It yields the protein CSALAGETQYF.

The chain carries TRBV11-2 and TRBJ2-7; possibly TRBD1 for D (5 bases). CDR1 and CDR2 from the germline V gene are SGHAT and FQNNGV. Trimming pared 0 bases from V and 2 bases from J, leaving 11 bases between. The CDR3 totals 15 residues. The CDR3 DNA sequence: TGTGCCAGCAGCTTAGAGCCCCAGGGCCCCTACGAGCAGTACTTC. This gives the protein CASSLEPQGPYEQYF. Full variable domain (missing parts from reference TRBV11-2 and TRBJ2-7): EAGVAQSPRYKIIEKRQSVAFWCNPISGHATLYWYQQILGQGPKLLIQFQNNGVVDDSQLPKDRFSAERLKGVDSTLKIQPAKLEDSAVYLCASSLEPQGPYEQYFGPGTRLTVT.

A note on this clonotype: A much larger clone sits a single nucleotide away, making a read error possible. The gene calls are TRBV25-1 and TRBJ2-1; no clear D gene. The CDR3 is made up of 13 amino acids. V gave up 3 bases and J gave up 4 bases, with 7 bases separating them. CDR1 is MGHDK, CDR2 SYGVNS, per germline. As DNA, the CDR3 is TGTGCCAGCAGTGAGGGGTTTTACAATGAGCAGTTCTTC. Translation: CASSEGFYNEQFF.

The table lists this clonotype with a few counts. The chain uses TRBV2 and TRBJ2-4; 7 nucleotides line up with TRBD1. The germline V gene encodes CDR1 SNHLY and CDR2 FYNNEI. Trimming cost V 5 bases and J 8 bases; bases outside gene matches: 9. The CDR3 loop spans 14 amino acids. The CDR3 DNA is TGTGCCAGCAGTCCAGACAGGGCTTGGGACATTCAGTACTTC. This sequence encodes CASSPDRAWDIQYF.

In this sample, this clonotype turned up a few times. A read error may produce the germline difference seen at one junction end. The V call is TRBV14, the J call TRBJ1-6; D gene ambiguous. Per the germline V gene, CDR1 is SGHDN and CDR2 is FVKESK. This CDR3 is built from 17 residues. CDR3 residues: CAGSQPVDTWNNSPLHF. CDR3 sequence (DNA): TGTGCCGGCAGCCAGCCCGTTGACACCTGGAATAATTCACCCCTCCACTTT. Variable domain in full (rest from reference TRBV14 and TRBJ1-6): EAGVTQFPSHSVIEKGQTVTLRCDPISGHDNLYWYRRVMGKEIKFLLHFVKESKQDESGMPNNRFLAERTGGTYSTLKVQPAELEDSGVYFCAGSQPVDTWNNSPLHFGNGTRLTVT.

This clonotype has just a few counts. This chain connects TRBV6-6 to TRBJ2-1; 14 nucleotides align to TRBD2. From germline, CDR1 is MNHNY and CDR2 SVGAGI (reference sequence). After removal of 6 bases from V and 8 bases from J, the junction contained 3 bases not matched to a gene. The CDR3 is 14 amino acids. The CDR3 here is CASSGTSGSYEQFF. The CDR3 region has the DNA TGTGCCAGCAGCGGGACTAGCGGGAGTTATGAGCAGTTCTTC.

Concerning this clonotype: Since a much larger clone is just one base distant, this may be a read error. V is TRBV5-1 and J is TRBJ2-5; a possible D gene is TRBD2 (6 bases). CDR1 is SGHRS and CDR2 is YFSETQ in the germline V gene. The length of the CDR3 is 14 residues. Trimming pared 5 bases from V and 4 bases from J, leaving 15 bases between. CDR3 bases: TGCGCCAGCAGTAATTTTCCAGCGGGAGAGACCCAGTACTTC. It translates to CASSNFPAGETQYF.

This clonotype was detected ten times or more. This rearrangement joins TRBV7-3 to TRBJ2-7; tentative D call: TRBD2 (6 bases). Germline CDR1 is SGHTA and CDR2 is FQGTGA. The CDR3 is made up of 14 amino acids. V was pared by 0 bases and J by 0 bases, with 6 bases between. The CDR3 DNA reads as TGTGCCAGCAGCTTAACTAGCGGCTCCTACGAGCAGTACTTC. Its protein is CASSLTSGSYEQYF.

Points on this clonotype: A read error may be the cause here, since a much bigger clone is one base away. The chain employs TRBV12-3 or TRBV12-4 and TRBJ2-7, with 11 bases fitting TRBD2. The CDR3 is made up of 13 amino acids. This chain's CDR3 is CASRLAGGVEQYF. The CDR3 DNA is TGTGCCAGCAGGTTAGCGGGAGGGGTCGAGCAGTACTTC.

J is TRBJ2-7 and V is TRBV5-1; D unresolved. V lost 4 bases, J lost 2 bases, and 7 bases lay in between. The CDR3 runs 12 residues. Looked up from germline, CDR1 is SGHRS and CDR2 is YFSETQ. The CDR3 sequence is CASSPRTYEQYF. Written as DNA, the CDR3 is TGCGCCAGCAGCCCCAGAACCTACGAGCAGTACTTC.

This clonotype showed up just a few times. The limits of the CDR3 on the DNA are not certain, so only TCRdb's listed CDR3 is given. The rearrangement joins TRBV29-1 to TRBJ1-2. Germline CDR1 reads SQVTM; CDR2 reads ANQGSEA. The CDR3 region is 15 residues in length, termini included. The CDR3 protein is CSAITWSSTNYGCTF.

This chain connects TRBV5-1 to TRBJ2-6, with 7 positions matching TRBD1. Per germline, CDR1 SGHRS and CDR2 YFSETQ. V lost 4 bases to trimming and J lost 0 bases; unmatched junction nucleotides: 7. The CDR3 has 17 amino acids. CDR3: CASSEDRPSSGANVLTF. DNA for the CDR3: TGCGCCAGCAGCGAGGACAGGCCCAGCTCTGGGGCCAACGTCCTGACTTTC.

A remark on this clonotype: One base away lies a much larger clone, so this may be a sequencing read error. V and J are TRBV11-2 and TRBJ2-7; D tentatively fits TRBD1 or TRBD2 (6 bases each). Trimming pared 5 bases from V and 4 bases from J, leaving 21 bases between. This CDR3 region has 16 residues. The germline CDR1 and CDR2 sequences are SGHAT and FQNNGV. The CDR3: CASSPLKRIGGYEQYF. Written as DNA, the CDR3 is TGTGCCAGCAGCCCTTTGAAGAGGATAGGGGGGTACGAGCAGTACTTC.

As to this clonotype: The junction does not match germline at one end; this may be a read error. The chain links TRBV6-5 to TRBJ1-2; maybe TRBD1 (6 bases). This CDR3 has 13 amino acids. Germline lookup yields CDR1 MNHEY and CDR2 SVGAGI. CDR3 loop: CTSSYSGDRGYTF. The CDR3 region has the DNA TGTACCAGCAGTTACTCTGGCGACAGGGGCTACACCTTC.